The clone carrying this TCR beta chain was seen a few times. The source of the sample is a study of PD-1 and CTLA-4 blockade in melanoma. V dropped 0 bases and J dropped 6 bases, with 9 bases sitting between them. Germline values: CDR1 LGHDT, CDR2 YNNKEL (reference sequence). The CDR3 extends over 14 amino acids. Profiling relied on immunoSEQ multiplex PCR, and the TCRdb table lists in-frame clones only, not all of them. The table has 20,000 to 25,000 clones, about 87% seen once. The sequences come from CD8+ T cells from peripheral blood, collected before anti-PD-1 treatment. V and J are TRBV3-1 (or the pseudogene TRBV3-2) and TRBJ1-5; weak D call: TRBD1 (5 bases). The sequence derives from a human donor with melanoma. CDR3 nucleotide sequence: TGTGCCAGCAGCCAAGAAGGAGGGGCTCAGCCCCAGCATTTT. Its protein is CASSQEGGAQPQHF.